The 11 T cell receptor beta chains below come from one sample, sequenced in a study of T cell repertoires in cytomegalovirus infection. TCRdb independently ran MiXCR on the reads; one entry per CDR3 protein. The sample yields some 600,000 distinct CDR3 sequences, around 24% seen once. The sequencing input was CD8+ T cells from PBMCs. The receptors shown here come from a human donor in good health (CMV status not recorded). Some clones in this sample may be carry-over from other donors' samples.

This clonotype was observed a handful of times. The chain recombines TRBV6-4 with TRBJ2-7, with D possibly TRBD1 on 6 matching bases. Germline values: CDR1 MRHNA, CDR2 SNTAGT. CDR3 length: 14 residues. The germline V and J ends were trimmed by 0 bases and 3 bases, with 9 bases remaining between them. The CDR3 DNA reads as TGTGCCAGCAGTGACTCGGCAGGGGACTACGAGCAGTACTTC. Protein: CASSDSAGDYEQYF.

The rearrangement joins TRBV12-3 or TRBV12-4 to TRBJ1-2; the D is unclear. The CDR3 length is 12 residues. Trimming took 5 bases from V and 10 from J, leaving 14 bases between them. In nucleotides, the CDR3 is TGTGCCAGCAGTAAAGGGCGGCCCGACTACACCTTC. Amino acids: CASSKGRPDYTF.

This clonotype has ten or more counts. The genes are TRBV7-8 and TRBJ2-3; TRBD2 aligns across 12 bases. Germline CDR1 is SGHVS and CDR2 is FQNEAQ. The CDR3 has 18 amino acids. Trimming cost V 7 bases and J 2 bases; bases outside gene matches: 13. CDR3 bases: TGTGCCAGCACCCCCTGGCCTAGCGGGGGGGACGCCACAGATACGCAGTATTTT. Encoded protein: CASTPWPSGGDATDTQYF.

Many counts were recorded for this clonotype. V gene TRBV7-8 combines with J gene TRBJ1-6; D ambiguous. V shed 1 base and J shed 7 bases, with 8 bases lying between them. CDR3 length: 14 amino acids. Germline CDR1 and CDR2: SGHVS and FQNEAQ. The CDR3 DNA follows: TGTGCCAGCAGCTTAGGGGGTCTCAATTCACCCCTCCACTTT. This encodes CASSLGGLNSPLHF.

Regarding this clonotype: This may stem from a read error, because a much larger clone lies one nucleotide away. The chain recombines TRBV7-4 with TRBJ2-5; no clear D. Germline V lookup: CDR1 SGHVT, CDR2 SQSDAQ. This CDR3 comprises 16 residues. The CDR3 here is CASRRNSSTARETKYF. The DNA of the CDR3 is TGTGCCAGCAGGCGTAATAGCTCGACCGCCCGAGAGACCAAGTACTTC.

A note on this clonotype: A single base separates this from a much larger clone, so it may be a read error. This chain links TRBV6-2 or TRBV6-3 with TRBJ2-6, with TRBD1 matching 9 bases. Germline loops: CDR1 MNHEY, CDR2 SVGEGT. The CDR3 totals 19 residues. CDR3 amino acids: CASRLHPGTGISGANVRTF. The CDR3 DNA reads as TGTGCCAGCAGACTTCATCCCGGGACAGGGATCTCTGGGGCCAACGTCCGGACTTTC.

The chain links TRBV7-9 to TRBJ2-2; a weak D match, TRBD2 (8 bases). In germline, CDR1 is SEHNR, CDR2 FQNEAQ (reference sequence). The V end was cut by 5 bases, the J end by 6 bases, with 19 bases between. The CDR3 length is 16 residues. The CDR3 region has the DNA TGTGCCAGCAGCCGACCGGGAGGGGGCTTTGCCGGGGAGCTGTTTTTT. It yields the protein CASSRPGGGFAGELFF.

This clonotype came up a few times. The genes are TRBV5-4 and TRBJ1-5; TRBD1 might be the D (6 bases). V lost 2 bases and J lost 1, with 13 bases in between. The CDR3 consists of 16 residues. Germline CDR1 is SGHNT and CDR2 is YYREEE (reference sequence). In nucleotides, the CDR3 is TGTGCCAGCAGCTTTTACAGGGAAGGGAGCAATCAGCCCCAGCATTTT. Amino acids: CASSFYREGSNQPQHF.

This clonotype was detected ten times or more. The V gene is TRBV28, the J gene TRBJ1-2; D ambiguous. CDR3 size: 14 residues. V was pared by 4 bases and J by 1 base, with 10 bases between. CDR1 is MDHEN, CDR2 SYDVKM, per germline. The CDR3 loop is CASSSPRVNYGYTF. The DNA of the CDR3 is TGTGCCAGCAGTTCCCCGAGGGTTAACTATGGCTACACCTTC.

The table lists this clonotype with a few counts. The J gene is TRBJ2-1, the V gene TRBV7-9; D gene unclear. This CDR3 spans 11 amino acids. Germline assignment: CDR1 SEHNR and CDR2 FQNEAQ (reference sequence). The V end was cut by 8 bases, the J end by 12 bases, with 14 bases between. The chain's CDR3 is CASHGLQVQFF. The CDR3 region has the DNA TGTGCCAGCCATGGGCTCCAGGTGCAGTTCTTC.

This clonotype was detected ten times or more. CDR3 residues: CASKPGGDTGELFF. In DNA form, the CDR3 reads TGTGCCAGTAAGCCCGGAGGCGACACCGGGGAGCTGTTTTTT. The chain employs TRBV19 and TRBJ2-2; tentative D call: TRBD2 (5 bases). V shed 7 bases and J shed 3 bases, with 12 bases lying between them. The CDR3 sequence is 14 residues long. Per germline, CDR1 LNHDA and CDR2 SQIVND (reference sequence).